Below are 19 T cell receptor beta chains sequenced from a single sample in a study of post-analysis software for immune sequencing data. General study results and limits: Among 5 or 6 TRBV segments more frequent in patients than controls were TRBV5-6, TRBV5-1 and TRBV20-1.

cDNA libraries of TCR beta carried unique molecular identifiers. TCRdb processed the PCR reads anew with MiXCR; each CDR3 protein has one entry. The table records more than 450,000 distinct CDR3 sequences, around 31% of them present only once. No antigens are known for them. Source material: blood. These receptors originate from a girl aged 2-17 years with multiple sclerosis.

The chain uses TRBV27 and TRBJ1-2; 9 bases line up with TRBD1. This CDR3 is 14 amino acids long. Germline V gene lookup returns CDR1 MNHEY and CDR2 SMNVEV (reference sequence). V dropped 3 bases and J dropped 6; count of bases not matched to a gene: 5. The CDR3 DNA sequence: TGTGCCAGCAGTTTCAGGAGGACAGGGGATGGCTACACCTTC. Translation: CASSFRRTGDGYTF.

The chain has TRBV15 and TRBJ1-1; D is undetermined. V lost 1 base and J lost 4, with 7 bases in between. Germline CDR1 LNHNV, CDR2 YYDKDF (reference sequence). This CDR3 is built from 13 residues. CDR3 amino acids: CATSRGGVTEAFF. The CDR3 nucleotides read TGTGCCACCAGCAGAGGCGGGGTCACTGAAGCTTTCTTT.

This sequence joins TRBV6-5 and TRBJ2-3; tentatively, D is TRBD2 (6 bases). The CDR3 has 19 amino acids. Germline values: CDR1 MNHEY, CDR2 SVGAGI. Trimming removed 0 bases from V and 6 bases from J, with 25 bases in between. Here the CDR3 reads CASSYSIGMVAEKADTQYF. CDR3 nucleotides: TGTGCCAGCAGTTACTCGATCGGGATGGTAGCGGAAAAGGCCGATACGCAGTATTTT.

This clonotype showed up just a few times. The rearrangement links TRBV10-3 to TRBJ1-4; no definite D call. This CDR3 has 14 amino acids. V dropped 6 bases and J dropped 5 bases, with 13 bases sitting between them. Per germline, CDR1 ENHRY and CDR2 SYGVKD. In DNA form, the CDR3 reads TGTGCCATCAGGGCGGGCAGCACCAATGAAAAACTGTTTTTT. Translated: CAIRAGSTNEKLFF.

This clonotype has only a few counts. The rearrangement joins TRBV24-1 to TRBJ2-1, with D possibly matching TRBD1 (6 bases). Germline assignment: CDR1 KGHDR and CDR2 SFDVKD. Trimming removed 4 bases from V and 0 bases from J, with 9 bases in between. This CDR3 has 15 amino acids. The CDR3 nucleotides read TGTGCCACCAGTGAGAGGGGGAGCTCCTACAATGAGCAGTTCTTC. It encodes CATSERGSSYNEQFF.

The V call is TRBV20-1, the J call TRBJ2-3; 10 nucleotides match TRBD2. The length of the CDR3 is 15 residues. With 1 base clipped from V and 4 bases from J, the junction kept 5 bases outside the gene matches. The germline V gene has CDR1 DFQATT and CDR2 SNEGSKA (reference sequence). The CDR3 protein is CSARVPSGGSDTQYF. The CDR3, as DNA: TGCAGTGCTAGAGTCCCTAGCGGGGGCTCAGATACGCAGTATTTT.

This clonotype was detected a few times. The rearrangement links TRBV12-3 or TRBV12-4 to TRBJ1-1; a possible D gene is TRBD1 (5 bases). V gave up 6 bases and J gave up 7 bases, with 15 bases separating them. There are 13 residues in the CDR3. CDR3 in DNA: TGTGCCAGCAGGCCAACAGGAGCTTTTGAAGCTTTCTTT. Its translation: CASRPTGAFEAFF.

This chain connects TRBV9 to TRBJ1-1, with TRBD1 as a possible D gene (5 bases). Germline loops: CDR1 SGDLS, CDR2 YYNGEE. CDR3 length: 13 amino acids. The germline V and J ends were trimmed by 0 bases and 4 bases, with 7 bases remaining between them. CDR3 DNA: TGTGCCAGCAGCGTAGAGAGGGGCACTGAAGCTTTCTTT. This encodes CASSVERGTEAFF.

V and J are TRBV9 and TRBJ2-3; perhaps D is TRBD1 or TRBD2 (5 bases each). V was shortened by 1 base and J by 4 bases, with 16 bases between the two germline ends. CDR3 length: 16 amino acids. CDR1 and CDR2 from the germline V gene are SGDLS and YYNGEE. The CDR3 DNA reads as TGTGCCAGCAGCGTACCCCGGGACCGGAGCGCAGATACGCAGTATTTT. Translated, it gives CASSVPRDRSADTQYF.

The chain is built from TRBV2 and TRBJ1-2; possible D gene TRBD1, 5 bases. The length of the CDR3 is 16 residues. The V end lost 5 bases, the J end lost 2 bases, and 18 bases lay between the germline ends. The germline V gene encodes CDR1 SNHLY and CDR2 FYNNEI. The CDR3, as DNA: TGTGCCAGCAGTCTCACCGGGACTCAAGGGAACTATGGCTACACCTTC. Its protein product is CASSLTGTQGNYGYTF.

This clonotype was observed a handful of times. The CDR3 coding sequence is TGTGCCAGCAGCTCCGGGACTAGCGGGGGGTACCCCTACAATGAGCAGTTCTTC. It specifies CASSSGTSGGYPYNEQFF. This chain links TRBV7-9 with TRBJ2-1; 15 nucleotides match TRBD2. V was pared by 4 bases and J by 2 bases, with 6 bases of the junction left unmatched. In germline, CDR1 is SEHNR, CDR2 FQNEAQ (reference sequence). The CDR3 extends over 18 amino acids.

This rearrangement joins TRBV5-1 to TRBJ2-1, with D perhaps matching TRBD1 or TRBD2 (5 bases each). The germline gives CDR1 SGHRS, CDR2 YFSETQ. With 2 bases removed from V and 5 bases from J, the gap between germline ends came to 26 bases. The CDR3 covers 19 residues. For the CDR3, the DNA is TGCGCCAGCAGCTTCCCCTCGGGGCGTAGCACTCTACTAGACAATGAGCAGTTCTTC. Encoded protein: CASSFPSGRSTLLDNEQFF.

This clonotype was recorded many times. This sequence joins TRBV20-1 and TRBJ2-1; 11 nucleotides agree with TRBD2. The CDR3 is 14 amino acids. Germline loops: CDR1 DFQATT, CDR2 SNEGSKA (reference sequence). The V gene end was trimmed by 3 bases and the J gene end by 8 bases; junction bases not matched to a gene: 6. As DNA, the CDR3 is TGCAGTGCTAGTAGCGGGGGGGAGACGGATGAGCAGTTCTTC. Its protein is CSASSGGETDEQFF.

This clonotype turned up a few times. This sequence joins TRBV7-9 and TRBJ2-5, with D perhaps TRBD2 (6 bases). The DNA end lines up better with TRBJ2-7; the J call may be wrong. The CDR3 spans 15 residues. Germline V gives CDR1 SEHNR, CDR2 FQNEAQ (reference sequence). The CDR3 protein is CASSSQWGVLHEQYF. The CDR3 coding sequence is TGTGCCAGCAGCTCCCAATGGGGGGTCCTCCACGAGCAGTACTTC.

This clonotype was counted only a few times. The chain has TRBV20-1 and TRBJ2-3; 10 bases line up with TRBD2. The V gene end was trimmed by 1 base and the J gene end by 6 bases; junction bases not matched to a gene: 7. The CDR3 is 15 amino acids. The germline V gene has CDR1 DFQATT and CDR2 SNEGSKA (reference sequence). The CDR3 region has the DNA TGCAGTGCTAGAGTATCACTAGCGGGGCTTGATACGCAGTATTTT. Residues: CSARVSLAGLDTQYF.

The CDR3 region is CASSPGEAGLAYEQYF. The CDR3 DNA is TGTGCCAGCAGCCCTGGGGAAGCGGGCCTCGCCTACGAGCAGTACTTC. The gene calls are TRBV11-3 and TRBJ2-7; D possibly corresponds to TRBD2 (6 bases). The germline gives CDR1 SGHNT, CDR2 YENEEA. This CDR3 has 16 amino acids. Trimming took off 5 bases at V and 2 bases at J, with 19 bases between the two ends.

On this clonotype itself: A read error may be the cause here, since a much bigger clone is one base away. The chain carries TRBV20-1 and TRBJ2-1; 12 nucleotides align to TRBD2. The CDR3 has 15 amino acids. In germline, CDR1 is DFQATT, CDR2 SNEGSKA (reference sequence). The CDR3, as DNA: TGCAGTGCTAGACCGACTAGCGGGGGCTACAATGGGCAGTTCTTC. Its translation: CSARPTSGGYNGQFF.

CDR3 in amino acids: CASSPGRQRNTEAFF. The CDR3 nucleotides read TGTGCCAGCAGCCCAGGACGCCAACGGAACACTGAAGCTTTCTTT. The chain carries TRBV7-9 and TRBJ1-1; no reliable D call. Germline V lookup: CDR1 SEHNR, CDR2 FQNEAQ (reference sequence). The CDR3 totals 15 residues. Trimming left V 5 bases short and J 1 base short, with 14 bases between.

Regarding this clonotype: One junction end does not reproduce the germline sequence, and a read error may be involved. The rearrangement uses TRBV6-5 and TRBJ1-5; tentative D call: TRBD1 (5 bases). Germline assignment: CDR1 MNHEY and CDR2 SVGAGI. CDR3 length: 15 amino acids. CDR3 region: CASSPRRGGNHPQHF. The DNA for the CDR3 is TGTGCCAGCAGCCCCCGCCGGGGCGGGAATCACCCCCAGCATTTT.